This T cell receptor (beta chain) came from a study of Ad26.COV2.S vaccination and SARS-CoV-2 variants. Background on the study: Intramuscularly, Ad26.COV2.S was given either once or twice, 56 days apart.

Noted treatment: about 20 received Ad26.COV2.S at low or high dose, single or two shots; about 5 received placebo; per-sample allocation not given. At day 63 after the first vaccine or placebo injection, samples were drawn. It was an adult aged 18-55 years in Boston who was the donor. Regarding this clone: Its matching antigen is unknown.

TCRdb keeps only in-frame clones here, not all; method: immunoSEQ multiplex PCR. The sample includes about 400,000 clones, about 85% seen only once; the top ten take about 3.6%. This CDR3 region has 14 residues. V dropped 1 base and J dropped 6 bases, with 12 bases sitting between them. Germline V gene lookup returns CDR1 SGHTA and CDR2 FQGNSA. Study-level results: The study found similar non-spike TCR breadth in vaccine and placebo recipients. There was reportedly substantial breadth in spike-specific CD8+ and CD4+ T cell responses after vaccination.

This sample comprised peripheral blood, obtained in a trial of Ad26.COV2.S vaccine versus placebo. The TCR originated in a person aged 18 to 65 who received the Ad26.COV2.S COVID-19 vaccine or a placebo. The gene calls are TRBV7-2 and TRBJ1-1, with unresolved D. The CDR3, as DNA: TGTGCCAGCAGCTTAGTAACAGTACTCCCTGAAGCTTTCTTT. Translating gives CASSLVTVLPEAFF.